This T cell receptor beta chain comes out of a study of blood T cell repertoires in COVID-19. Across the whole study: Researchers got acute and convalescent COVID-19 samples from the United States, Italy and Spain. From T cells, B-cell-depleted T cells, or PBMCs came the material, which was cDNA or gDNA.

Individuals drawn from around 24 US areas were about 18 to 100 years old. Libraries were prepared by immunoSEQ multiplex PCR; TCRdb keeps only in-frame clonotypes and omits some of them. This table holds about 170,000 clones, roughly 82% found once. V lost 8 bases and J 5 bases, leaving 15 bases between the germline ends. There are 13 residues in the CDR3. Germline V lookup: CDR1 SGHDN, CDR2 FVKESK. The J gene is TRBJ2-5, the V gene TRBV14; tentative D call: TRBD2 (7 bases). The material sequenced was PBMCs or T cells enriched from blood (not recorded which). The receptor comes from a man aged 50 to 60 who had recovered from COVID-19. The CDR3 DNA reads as TGTGCCAGCCGAGGGGGGGGCTCGGAGACCCAGTACTTC. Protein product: CASRGGGSETQYF.